Sequencing of this TCR beta chain was carried out in a study of T-cell reconstitution after alpha-beta-depleted transplantation in children. Whole-study results and caveats: Surviving recipient T cells and intrathymic progenitors accounted for some patients' high TCRbeta diversity at day 60. Reportedly, only several hundred clones from non-depleted graft cells drove alpha-beta T-cell counts at about two months.

The TCRbeta library was prepared with unique molecular identifiers. TCRdb processed the PCR reads anew with MiXCR; each CDR3 protein has one entry. The table lists 610,000 or so distinct CDR3 sequences, more than 20% of them singletons. Looked up from germline, CDR1 is DFQATT and CDR2 is SNEGSKA (reference sequence). The V and J ends lost 6 bases and 1 base respectively, with 8 bases between them. CDR3 size: 12 residues. On this clonotype: What it recognizes is unknown.

The rearrangement links TRBV20-1 to TRBJ2-3; the D is unclear. The TCR sequence derives from a boy in the first two years of life with Wiskott-Aldrich syndrome, due to receive a stem cell transplant. Sequenced material: PBMCs, taken before TCRalphabeta/CD19-depleted stem cell transplant. The DNA of the CDR3 is TGCAGTGCAGGTCGGGGCACAGATACGCAGTATTTT. Its translation: CSAGRGTDTQYF.